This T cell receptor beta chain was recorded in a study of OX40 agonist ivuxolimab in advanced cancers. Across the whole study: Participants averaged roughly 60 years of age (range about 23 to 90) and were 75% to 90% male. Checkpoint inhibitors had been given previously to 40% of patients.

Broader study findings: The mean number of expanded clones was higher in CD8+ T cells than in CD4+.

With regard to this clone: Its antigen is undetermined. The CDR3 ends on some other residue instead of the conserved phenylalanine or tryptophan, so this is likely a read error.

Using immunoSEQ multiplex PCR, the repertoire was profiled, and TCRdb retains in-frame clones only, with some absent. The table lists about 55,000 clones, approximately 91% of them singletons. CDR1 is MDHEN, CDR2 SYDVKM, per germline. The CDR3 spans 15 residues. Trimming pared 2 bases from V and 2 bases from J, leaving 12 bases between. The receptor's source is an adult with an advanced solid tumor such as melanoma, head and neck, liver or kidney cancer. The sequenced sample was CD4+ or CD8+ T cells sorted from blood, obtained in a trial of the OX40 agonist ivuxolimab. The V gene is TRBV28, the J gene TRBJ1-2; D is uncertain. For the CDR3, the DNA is TGTGCCAGCAGTTTACGGGAGGCGGTCAACTATGGCTACACCCTC. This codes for CASSLREAVNYGYTL.